This TCR beta chain was obtained from a study of cytomegalovirus exposure and HLA in healthy donors. Primers: 60 Vbeta forward and 13 Jbeta reverse. Assay: immunoSEQ multiplex PCR; the TCRdb copy retains only in-frame clones and omits some. The profile covers under 300,000 clones, with about 83% appearing a single time and 1.5% to 2.5% taken by the ten largest. The germline V gene encodes CDR1 SGHTA and CDR2 FQGNSA. V shed 5 bases and J 1 base; nucleotides not matched to a gene: 7. The CDR3 sequence is 15 residues long. Study-wide findings and caveats: The authors assumed roughly uniform sequencing depth across donors for presence/absence analyses. Per published reports, the classifier diagnosed cytomegalovirus status with high specificity and sensitivity. An ancestry cluster, one associated with Asian ancestry, reportedly showed fewer N-insertions than the approximately 700-donor mean in a later analysis. Exclusion applied to some V segments, including TRBV6-2 and TRBV6-3, as they were indistinguishable.

This clone was recorded only once. Its antigen is as yet unknown. The receptor was derived from a woman in her thirties or forties in good health and CMV-seropositive. Material: PBMCs. The genes are TRBV7-2 and TRBJ1-1, with TRBD1 identical over 7 bases. CDR3 coding DNA: TGTGCCAGCAGCCAAAGACAGGGACCGAACACTGAAGCTTTCTTT. Residues: CASSQRQGPNTEAFF.